This T cell receptor (beta chain) emerged from a study of a mutant IDH1 vaccine in newly diagnosed glioma. Looking at the study overall: Once 4-6 weeks had passed after radiotherapy alone, vaccination started, or it started with temozolomide cycles.

Of note for this clone: Its target is unknown.

TCRdb's copy holds only in-frame clones and misses some; the assay was immunoSEQ multiplex PCR. Of approximately 56,000 clones listed, 70% to 85% were seen once; the top ten hold 5.3%. Described time point: week 47, end of study. Topical imiquimod was applied with each vaccine dose, which held 300 ug of mutant IDH1 20-mer peptide. The patients were given eight vaccinations, one each in weeks 1, 3, 5, 7, 11, 15, 19 and 23. Germline-derived CDR1 and CDR2 are ENHRY and SYGVKD. The length of the CDR3 is 17 residues. Trimming removed 0 bases at V and 2 bases at J, with 13 bases between. General study findings and limits: Of all patients, around 94% showed vaccine-induced immune responses.

The input for sequencing was PBMCs, taken from a glioma patient whose treatment included an IDH1 peptide vaccine. The chain is built from TRBV10-3 and TRBJ1-4; D remains ambiguous. This receptor was obtained from a man aged 50-60 years with glioma. CDR3 DNA sequence: TGTGCCATCAGTGAGTCGAACAAGGCCGAGACTAATGAAAAACTGTTTTTT. Residues: CAISESNKAETNEKLFF.